This T cell receptor beta chain was sequenced during a study of blood T cell repertoires in COVID-19. Across the study: The United States, Italy and Spain provided the acute and convalescent COVID-19 samples.

Seattle's cohort entered during active infection and was followed longitudinally. The data were produced by immunoSEQ multiplex PCR, yet TCRdb's version contains in-frame clones alone and is incomplete. Altogether roughly 190,000 clones are present, around 76% being singletons, with the ten largest covering 7.8%. The V end was cut by 3 bases, the J end by 13 bases, with 15 bases between. The CDR3 contains 12 residues. CDR1 and CDR2 from the germline V gene are LNHDA and SQIVND (reference sequence). The source of this sequence is a woman aged 60-70 years with COVID-19, enrolled during active disease. This chain connects TRBV19 to TRBJ1-2; maybe TRBD1 (5 bases). The sample comprised peripheral blood. Here the CDR3 reads CASSMGREQFTF. The CDR3 bases are TGTGCCAGTAGTATGGGCAGGGAACAGTTCACCTTC.